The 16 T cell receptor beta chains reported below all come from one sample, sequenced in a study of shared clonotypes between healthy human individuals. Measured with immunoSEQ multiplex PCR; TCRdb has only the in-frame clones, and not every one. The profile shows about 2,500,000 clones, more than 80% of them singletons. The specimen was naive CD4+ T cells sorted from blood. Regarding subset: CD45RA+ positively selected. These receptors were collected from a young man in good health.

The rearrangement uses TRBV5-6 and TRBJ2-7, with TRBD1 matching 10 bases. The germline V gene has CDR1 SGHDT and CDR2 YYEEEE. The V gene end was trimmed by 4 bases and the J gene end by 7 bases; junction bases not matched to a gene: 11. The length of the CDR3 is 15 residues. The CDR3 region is CASSLLGTGAGEQYF. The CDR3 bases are TGTGCCAGCAGCCTCCTGGGGACAGGGGCGGGGGAGCAGTACTTC.

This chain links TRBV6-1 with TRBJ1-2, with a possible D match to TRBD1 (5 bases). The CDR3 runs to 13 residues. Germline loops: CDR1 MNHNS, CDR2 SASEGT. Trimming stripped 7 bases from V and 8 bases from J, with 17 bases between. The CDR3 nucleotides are TGTGCCAGCACCGAAGGGGTCGTCGGAGGCTACACCTTC. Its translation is CASTEGVVGGYTF.

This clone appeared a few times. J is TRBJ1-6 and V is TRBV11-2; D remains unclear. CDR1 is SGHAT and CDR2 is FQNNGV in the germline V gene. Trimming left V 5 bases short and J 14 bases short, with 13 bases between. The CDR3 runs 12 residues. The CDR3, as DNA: TGTGCCAGCAGCGCCGATGGGATCGCCCTCCACTTT. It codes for CASSADGIALHF.

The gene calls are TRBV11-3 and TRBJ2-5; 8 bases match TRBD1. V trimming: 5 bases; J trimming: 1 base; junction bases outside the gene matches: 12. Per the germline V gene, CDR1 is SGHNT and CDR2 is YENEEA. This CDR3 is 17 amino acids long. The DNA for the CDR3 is TGTGCCAGCAGCCGCCAATCTCCGGGACAGGCCCAAGAGACCCAGTACTTC. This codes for CASSRQSPGQAQETQYF.

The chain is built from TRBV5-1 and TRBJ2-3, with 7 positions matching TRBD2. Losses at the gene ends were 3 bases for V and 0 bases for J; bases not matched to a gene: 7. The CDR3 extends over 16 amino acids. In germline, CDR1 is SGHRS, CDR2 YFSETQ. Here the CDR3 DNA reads TGCGCCAGCAGCTCCTTCCCTAGCGGTAGCACAGATACGCAGTATTTT. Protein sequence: CASSSFPSGSTDTQYF.

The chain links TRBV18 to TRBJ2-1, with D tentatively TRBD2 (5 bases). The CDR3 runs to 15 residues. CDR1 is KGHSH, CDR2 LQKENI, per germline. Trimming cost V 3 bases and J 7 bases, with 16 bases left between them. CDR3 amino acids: CASSPLGVGGNEQFF. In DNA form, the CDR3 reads TGTGCCAGCTCACCCCTCGGGGTGGGTGGTAATGAGCAGTTCTTC. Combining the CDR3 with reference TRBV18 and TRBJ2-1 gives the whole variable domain NAGVMQNPRHLVRRRGQEARLRCSPMKGHSHVYWYRQLPEEGLKFMVYLQKENIIDESGMPKERFSAEFPKEGPSILRIQQVVRGDSAAYFCASSPLGVGGNEQFFGPGTRLTVL.

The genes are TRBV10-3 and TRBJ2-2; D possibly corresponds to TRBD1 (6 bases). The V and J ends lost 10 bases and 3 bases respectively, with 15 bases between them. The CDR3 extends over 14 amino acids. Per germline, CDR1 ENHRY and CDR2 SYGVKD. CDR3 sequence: CATHRDRDTGELFF. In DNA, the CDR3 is TGTGCCACCCACAGGGACCGCGACACCGGGGAGCTGTTTTTT.

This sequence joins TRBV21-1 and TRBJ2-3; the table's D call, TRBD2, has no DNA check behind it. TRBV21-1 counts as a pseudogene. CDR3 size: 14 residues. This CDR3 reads CASTGRRGQDTQYF. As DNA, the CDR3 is TGTGCCAGCACAGGGAGGCGGGGGCAAGATACGCAGTATTTT.

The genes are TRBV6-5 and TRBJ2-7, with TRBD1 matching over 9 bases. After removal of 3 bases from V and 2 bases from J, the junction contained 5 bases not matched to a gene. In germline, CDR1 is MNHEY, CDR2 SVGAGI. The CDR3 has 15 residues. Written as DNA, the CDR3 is TGTGCCAGCAGTTATGGGGACAGGGAGGCCTACGAGCAGTACTTC. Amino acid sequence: CASSYGDREAYEQYF.

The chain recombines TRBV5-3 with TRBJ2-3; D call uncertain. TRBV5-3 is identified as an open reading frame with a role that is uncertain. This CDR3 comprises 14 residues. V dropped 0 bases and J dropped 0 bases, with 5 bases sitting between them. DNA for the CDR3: TGTGCCAGAAGCTTGGGGGATAGCACAGATACGCAGTATTTT. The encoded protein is CARSLGDSTDTQYF.

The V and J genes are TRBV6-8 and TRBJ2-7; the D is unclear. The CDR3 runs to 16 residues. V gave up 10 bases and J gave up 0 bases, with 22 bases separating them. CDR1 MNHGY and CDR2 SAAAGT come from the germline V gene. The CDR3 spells CATTRRNTMGSYEQYF. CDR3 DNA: TGTGCCACCACCCGACGTAACACGATGGGCTCCTACGAGCAGTACTTC.

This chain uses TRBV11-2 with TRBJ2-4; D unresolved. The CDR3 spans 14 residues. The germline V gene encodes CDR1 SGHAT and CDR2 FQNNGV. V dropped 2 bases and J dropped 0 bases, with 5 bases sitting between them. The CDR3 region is CASSLTAAKNIQYF. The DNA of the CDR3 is TGTGCCAGCAGCTTAACAGCAGCCAAAAACATTCAGTACTTC.

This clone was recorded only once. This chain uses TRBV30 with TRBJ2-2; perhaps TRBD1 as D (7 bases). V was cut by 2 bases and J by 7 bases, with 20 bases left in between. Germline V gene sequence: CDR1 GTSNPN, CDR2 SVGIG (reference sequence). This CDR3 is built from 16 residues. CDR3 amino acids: CAWSRGSRGVVGELFF. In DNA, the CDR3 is TGTGCCTGGAGTAGAGGGAGCAGGGGGGTGGTCGGGGAGCTGTTTTTT.

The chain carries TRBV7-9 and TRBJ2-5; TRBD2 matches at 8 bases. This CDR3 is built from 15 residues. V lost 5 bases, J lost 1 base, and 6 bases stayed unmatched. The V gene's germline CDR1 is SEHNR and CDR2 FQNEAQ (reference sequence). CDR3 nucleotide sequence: TGTGCCAGCAGCCCCGGAGCGGGGGCCCAAGAGACCCAGTACTTC. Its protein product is CASSPGAGAQETQYF.

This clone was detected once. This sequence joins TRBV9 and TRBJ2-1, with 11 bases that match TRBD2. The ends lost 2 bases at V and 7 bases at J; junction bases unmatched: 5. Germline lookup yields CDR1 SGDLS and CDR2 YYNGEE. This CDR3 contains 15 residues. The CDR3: CASSVSSGRSNEQFF. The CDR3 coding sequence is TGTGCCAGCAGCGTTTCTAGCGGGAGGAGTAATGAGCAGTTCTTC.

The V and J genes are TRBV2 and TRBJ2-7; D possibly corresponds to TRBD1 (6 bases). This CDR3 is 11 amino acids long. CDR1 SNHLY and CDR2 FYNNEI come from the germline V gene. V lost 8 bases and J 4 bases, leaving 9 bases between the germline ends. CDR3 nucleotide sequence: TGTGCCAGCCACAGGGTGTACGAGCAGTACTTC. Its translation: CASHRVYEQYF.